This T cell receptor (beta chain) was recorded in a study of T cell repertoires in cytomegalovirus infection (dated by TCRdb to about 2019). For the study in its entirety: The HLA type of each donor mattered for the analysis, because public TCR beta signatures pointed to carriage of CMV infection along with the matching HLA type.

TCRdb names Illumina HiSeq 1500 as the instrument used. In-frame beta chains were kept once TCRdb had trimmed the public reads at Q25 with fastp and called clones with MiXCR. Merged by CDR3 protein, the rows form single entries marked with the most common genes and DNA. Within this sample are about 180,000 distinct CDR3 sequences, with about an eighth of them counted one time only. Around 27% of the sample rests with the top ten. This clonotype occurred many times. It has no known antigen specificity. No qualities accompany the bases; no much larger clone lies one base away. Looking up the germline V gene yields CDR1 SGHTA and CDR2 FQGNSA. CDR3 length: 19 amino acids, cysteine to phenylalanine. Only the CDR3 region is kept as DNA, spanning 57 bases read in frame from base 1. V and J are trimmed by 5 bases and 1 base, and the gene matches miss 15 bases of the junction. On the study overall, not on this receptor specifically: Carriers of CMV infection plus the relevant HLA type were discriminated by the cumulative frequency of public TCR beta family members in the study cohort and in an independent roughly 400-donor cohort. In the ex vivo response, HLA-C-restricted CMV-specific TCR beta clonotypes were dominant, and in two of eight donors the single most frequent clonotype came from this HLA-C-restricted group.

The sequenced sample consisted of PBMCs. The sequence derives from a human donor in good health (CMV status not recorded). Some clones in this sample may be carry-over from other donors' samples. The chain couples TRBV7-2 to TRBJ2-7, and 12 junctional nucleotides match TRBD2. In nucleotide form, the sequence is TGTGCCAGCAGCCCATCCCGAGCGTTACTAGCGGGAGGTTCCTACGAGCAGTACTTC. Translation gives CASSPSRALLAGGSYEQYF.